This T cell receptor beta chain derives from a study of human T cells and chemical hapten exposure. Overall study results and limits: Expanded TCRs were compared with controls, and the expanded TCRs formed significantly more large CDR3 similarity clusters.

Trimming took off 5 bases at V and 1 base at J, with 14 bases between the two ends. The CDR3 has 15 amino acids. Germline CDR1 reads SGHVS; CDR2 reads FQNEAQ. Time point defined: patch test 1, 2 weeks after DPC sensitization. Documented treatment: therapeutic diphenylcyclopropenone sensitization with weekly scalp DPC. This clonotype was seen only a few times. What it recognizes is unknown. TCRdb processed the RACE reads anew with MiXCR; each CDR3 protein has one entry. Among 100,000 to 150,000 distinct CDR3 sequences listed, roughly an eighth were seen once. The chain employs TRBV7-8 and TRBJ1-1; D is perhaps TRBD1 (5 bases). The receptor was derived from a man younger than 30 with alopecia areata. Some clones in this sample may be carry-over from other donors' samples. Here the sequenced sample was whole blood, taken in connection with sensitization to the hapten diphenylcyclopropenone (DPC). CDR3 loop: CASSPPLTGNTEAFF. As DNA, the CDR3 is TGTGCCAGCAGCCCACCCCTCACAGGGAACACTGAAGCTTTCTTT. Using reference TRBV7-8 and TRBJ1-1 for the parts outside the CDR3, the full variable domain is GAGVSQSPRYKVAKRGQDVALRCDPISGHVSLFWYQQALGQGPEFLTYFQNEAQLDKSGLPSDRFFAERPEGSVSTLKIQRTQQEDSAVYLCASSPPLTGNTEAFFGQGTRLTVV.